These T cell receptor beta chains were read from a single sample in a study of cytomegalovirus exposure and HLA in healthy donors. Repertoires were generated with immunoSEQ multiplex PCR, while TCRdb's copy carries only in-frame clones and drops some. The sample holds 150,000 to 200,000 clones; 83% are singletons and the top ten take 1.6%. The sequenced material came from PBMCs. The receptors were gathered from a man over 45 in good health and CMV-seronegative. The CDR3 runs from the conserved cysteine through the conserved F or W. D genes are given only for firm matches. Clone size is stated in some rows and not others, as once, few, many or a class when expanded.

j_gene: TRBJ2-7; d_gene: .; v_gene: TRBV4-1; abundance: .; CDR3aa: CASSQVAGLSYEQYF; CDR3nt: TGCGCCAGCAGCCAAGTCGCGGGACTCTCCTACGAGCAGTACTTC
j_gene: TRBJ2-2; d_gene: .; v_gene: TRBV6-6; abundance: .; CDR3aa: CASSSLEAYTGELFF; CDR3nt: TGTGCCAGCAGTTCCCTAGAGGCCTACACCGGGGAGCTGTTTTTT
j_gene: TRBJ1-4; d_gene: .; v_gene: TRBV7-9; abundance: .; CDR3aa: CSSSLVTPTGYNEKLFF; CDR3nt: TGTTCCAGCAGCTTAGTGACGCCTACAGGGTATAATGAAAAACTGTTTTTT
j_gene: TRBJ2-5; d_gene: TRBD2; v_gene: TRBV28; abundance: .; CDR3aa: CASRDFGRGGGETQYF; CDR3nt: TGTGCCAGCAGGGACTTCGGGCGGGGCGGGGGAGAGACCCAGTACTTC
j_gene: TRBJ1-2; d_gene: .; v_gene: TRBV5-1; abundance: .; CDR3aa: CASSLVVAGSYGYTF; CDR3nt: TGCGCCAGCAGCTTGGTGGTAGCCGGGTCCTATGGCTACACCTTC
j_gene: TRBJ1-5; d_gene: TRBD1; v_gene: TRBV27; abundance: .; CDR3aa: CASGQGSNQPQHF; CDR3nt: TGTGCCAGTGGACAGGGAAGCAATCAGCCCCAGCATTTT
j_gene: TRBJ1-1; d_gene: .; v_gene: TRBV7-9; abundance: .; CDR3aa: CASSPQGQPNTEAFF; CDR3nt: TGTGCCAGCAGCCCCCAAGGACAGCCGAACACTGAAGCTTTCTTT
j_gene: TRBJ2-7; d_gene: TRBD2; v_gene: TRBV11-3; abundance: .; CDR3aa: CASSLGGGPYEQYF; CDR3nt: TGTGCCAGCAGCTTGGGGGGAGGGCCCTACGAGCAGTACTTC
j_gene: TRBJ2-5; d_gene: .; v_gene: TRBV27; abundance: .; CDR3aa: CASSSVMAAGGETQYF; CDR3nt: TGTGCCAGCAGTTCGGTAATGGCAGCAGGGGGGGAGACCCAGTACTTC
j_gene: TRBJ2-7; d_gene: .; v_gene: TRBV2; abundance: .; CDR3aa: CASSVREQYF; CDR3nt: TGTGCCAGCAGTGTGAGAGAGCAGTACTTC
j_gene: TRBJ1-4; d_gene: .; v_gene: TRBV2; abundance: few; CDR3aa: CASSQGPEKLFF; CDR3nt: TGTGCCAGCAGTCAGGGTCCTGAAAAACTGTTTTTT
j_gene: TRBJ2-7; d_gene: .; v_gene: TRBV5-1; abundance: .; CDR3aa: CASSLGASGNEQYF; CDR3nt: TGCGCCAGCAGCTTGGGGGCCTCAGGGAACGAGCAGTACTTC
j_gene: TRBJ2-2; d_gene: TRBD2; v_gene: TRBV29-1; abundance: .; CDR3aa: CSASTQAGAGELFF; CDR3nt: TGCAGCGCCTCCACCCAAGCGGGAGCTGGGGAGCTGTTTTTT
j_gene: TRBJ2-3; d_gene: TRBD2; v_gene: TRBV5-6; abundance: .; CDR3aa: CASSRLAEYTDTQYF; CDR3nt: TGTGCCAGCAGCCGACTAGCGGAATACACAGATACGCAGTATTTT
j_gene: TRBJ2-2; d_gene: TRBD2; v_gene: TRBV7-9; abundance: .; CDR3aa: CASSSGTSGGAGELFF; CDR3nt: TGTGCCAGCAGCTCTGGGACTAGCGGGGGGGCCGGGGAGCTGTTTTTT
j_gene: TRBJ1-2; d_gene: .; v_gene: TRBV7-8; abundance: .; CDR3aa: CASSLVGRGAENGYTF; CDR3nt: TGTGCCAGCAGCTTAGTGGGGCGGGGGGCGGAGAATGGCTACACCTTC
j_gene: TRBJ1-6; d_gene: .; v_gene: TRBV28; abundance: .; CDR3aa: CASRSRGTSPLHF; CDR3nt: TGTGCCAGCAGGTCGAGGGGGACTTCACCCCTCCACTTT
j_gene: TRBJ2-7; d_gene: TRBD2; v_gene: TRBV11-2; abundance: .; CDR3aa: CASSLGSGTAYEQYF; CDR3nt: TGTGCCAGCAGCTTAGGAAGCGGGACCGCCTACGAGCAGTACTTC
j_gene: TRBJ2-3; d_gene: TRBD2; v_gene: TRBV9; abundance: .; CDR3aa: CASSARLAGEPTVNTQYF; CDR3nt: TGTGCCAGCAGCGCCCGACTAGCGGGGGAACCGACCGTAAATACGCAGTATTTT
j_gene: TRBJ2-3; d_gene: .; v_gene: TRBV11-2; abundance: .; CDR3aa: CASSLVGLGTDTQYF; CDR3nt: TGTGCCAGCAGCTTAGTTGGCCTCGGCACAGATACGCAGTATTTT
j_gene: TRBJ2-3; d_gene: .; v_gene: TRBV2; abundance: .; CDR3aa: CASSAPGGRNTQYF; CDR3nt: TGTGCCAGCAGTGCTCCAGGGGGGAGGAATACGCAGTATTTT
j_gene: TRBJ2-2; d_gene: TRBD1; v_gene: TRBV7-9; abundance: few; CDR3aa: CASSPWDRVNTGELFF; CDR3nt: TGTGCCAGCAGCCCCTGGGACAGGGTGAACACCGGGGAGCTGTTTTTT